This T cell receptor (beta chain) came from a study of blood T cell repertoires in COVID-19. Here immunoSEQ multiplex PCR was the method, and the copy in TCRdb shows in-frame clones only, minus some. The repertoire holds under 250,000 clones, 80% seen once, with about 13% in the top ten. This clone occurred a few times. The V segment lost 5 bases and the J segment 4 bases; nucleotides outside the gene matches: 14. CDR3 length: 18 amino acids. Germline values: CDR1 SGHTA, CDR2 FQGNSA. Material: peripheral blood. The gene calls are TRBV7-2 and TRBJ2-3; 11 bases align to TRBD2. This TCR was sampled from a human donor in a cohort sampled during active COVID-19. The CDR3 nucleotides read TGTGCCAGCAGCCCTACCCTTATAGCGGGGGGGATGGCAGATACGCAGTATTTT. Encoded protein: CASSPTLIAGGMADTQYF.